The T cell receptor (beta chain) described here comes from a study of technical replicates of blood from a handful of donors. CDR1 LGHNA and CDR2 YSLEER come from the germline V gene. CDR3 length equals 16 residues. Unmatched junction bases numbered 9, after V lost 0 bases and J lost 5 bases. Repertoires were generated with immunoSEQ multiplex PCR, while TCRdb's copy carries only in-frame clones and drops some. The data contain tens of thousands of clones, 90% to 98% of them singletons. The sample taken for sequencing was T cells isolated from PBMCs. This chain connects TRBV4-3 to TRBJ2-5, with TRBD2 identical over 7 bases. The clonotype originates from a human donor in good health. CDR3 loop: CASSQDYAGEGETQYF. CDR3 DNA: TGCGCCAGCAGCCAAGATTATGCGGGAGAGGGGGAGACCCAGTACTTC.